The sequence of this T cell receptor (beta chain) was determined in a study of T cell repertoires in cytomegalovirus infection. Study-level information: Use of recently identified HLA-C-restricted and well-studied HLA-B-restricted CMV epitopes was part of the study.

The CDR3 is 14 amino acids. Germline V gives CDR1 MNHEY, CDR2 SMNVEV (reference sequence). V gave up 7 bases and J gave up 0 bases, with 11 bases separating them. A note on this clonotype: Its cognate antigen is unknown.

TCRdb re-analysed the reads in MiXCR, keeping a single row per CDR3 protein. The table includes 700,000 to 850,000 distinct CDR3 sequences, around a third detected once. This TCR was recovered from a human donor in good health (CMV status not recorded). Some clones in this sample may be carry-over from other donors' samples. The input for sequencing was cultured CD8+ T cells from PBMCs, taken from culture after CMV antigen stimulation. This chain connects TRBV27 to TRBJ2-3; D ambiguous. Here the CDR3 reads CASNHPSSTDTQYF. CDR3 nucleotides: TGTGCCAGCAACCACCCCTCTAGCACAGATACGCAGTATTTT.